The 6 T cell receptor beta chains below all came from one sample that was sequenced in a study of regulatory T cells in long-lasting Graves disease. The sample's time point: newly diagnosed GD, antithyroid drugs for less than 3 months. PBMCs were the source of the RNA used for TCR sequencing. Investigators prepared the TCR beta libraries by applying iRepertoire HTBI primers and Arm-PCR of CDR3 regions. TCRdb re-called the multiplex PCR reads through MiXCR, storing one row per CDR3 protein. This table has a few hundred thousand distinct CDR3 sequences, 12% to 15% appearing once. These data were also reused for a study on T cells in Graves' hyperthyroidism and ophthalmopathy.

The material sequenced was peripheral blood mononuclear cells (PBMCs), taken at new diagnosis, from a patient treated with antithyroid drugs. Receptors were obtained from a woman between 50 and 59 years old with Graves disease.

This clonotype was seen at least ten times. The V gene is TRBV5-1, the J gene TRBJ2-1; perhaps TRBD2 as D (6 bases). The V gene lost 5 bases and the J gene lost 4 bases, with 13 bases spanning the gap. Germline V gives CDR1 SGHRS, CDR2 YFSETQ. The CDR3 is 14 amino acids. CDR3 sequence reads: CASSGEAWYNEQFF. CDR3 nucleotides: TGCGCCAGCAGTGGGGAGGCCTGGTACAATGAGCAGTTCTTC.

At least ten counts were recorded for this clonotype. The chain couples TRBV5-6 to TRBJ2-1, with 14 bases lining up with TRBD2. The V gene's germline CDR1 is SGHDT and CDR2 YYEEEE. The CDR3 contains 15 residues. The ends lost 3 bases at V and 10 bases at J; junction bases unmatched: 6. The DNA for the CDR3 is TGTGCCAGCAGCTCCGGGACTAGCGGGAGCTTCGAGCAGTTCTTC. It is translated as CASSSGTSGSFEQFF.

This clonotype occurred many times. The chain is built from TRBV20-1 and TRBJ2-1; TRBD2 matches 10 bases. The CDR3 consists of 15 residues. V trimming: 6 bases; J trimming: 8 bases; junction bases outside the gene matches: 13. Germline CDR1 DFQATT, CDR2 SNEGSKA (reference sequence). The CDR3 sequence is CSAPYGLAVLDEQFF. The CDR3 nucleotides read TGCAGTGCCCCTTACGGACTAGCGGTCTTGGATGAGCAGTTCTTC.

V usage is TRBV6-5 and J usage is TRBJ1-4; the match to TRBD1 covers 8 bases. This CDR3 has 16 residues. CDR1 MNHEY and CDR2 SVGAGI come from the germline V gene. Trimming removed 4 bases from V and 1 base from J; junction bases left unmatched: 5. CDR3 loop: CASSLTGVGTNEKLFF. The CDR3 coding sequence is TGTGCCAGCAGTTTGACAGGGGTAGGAACTAATGAAAAACTGTTTTTT.

This clonotype occurred many times. The gene calls are TRBV20-1 and TRBJ2-1; 12 bases map to TRBD2. The length of the CDR3 is 15 residues. Germline V lookup: CDR1 DFQATT, CDR2 SNEGSKA (reference sequence). Trimming at V came to 4 bases and at J to 7 bases, leaving 8 bases not matched to a gene. The CDR3 region has the DNA TGCAGTGCTACCCCGGGACTAGCGGGCTATAATGAGCAGTTCTTC. It codes for CSATPGLAGYNEQFF.

At least ten counts were recorded for this clonotype. The J gene is TRBJ2-1, the V gene TRBV5-1; D is uncertain. The V gene lost 0 bases and the J gene lost 0 bases, with 7 bases spanning the gap. The germline gives CDR1 SGHRS, CDR2 YFSETQ. CDR3 length equals 15 residues. The CDR3 coding sequence is TGCGCCAGCAGCTTGGATGCCGACTCCTACAATGAGCAGTTCTTC. It codes for CASSLDADSYNEQFF.